Reported below is one TCR beta chain. Using immunoSEQ multiplex PCR, the repertoire was profiled, and TCRdb retains in-frame clones only, with some absent. The table has 150,000 to 200,000 clones, more than 75% seen once. Study members were between about 18 and 100 years old and lived in 25 or so US regions. The data are from a study of blood T cell repertoires in COVID-19. Study details: From T cells, B-cell-depleted T cells, or PBMCs came the material, which was cDNA or gDNA.

Deletions cut 5 bases from V and 2 bases from J, with 16 bases between. CDR3 size: 15 residues. CDR1 and CDR2 (germline): SGHTA, FQGTGA. The chain joins TRBV7-3 to TRBJ2-7; tentative D call: TRBD1 (5 bases). Sequencing input: PBMCs or T cells enriched from blood (not recorded which). The TCR comes from a woman between 50 and 59 years old who had recovered from COVID-19. The CDR3 loop reads CASSPSGQRAYEQYF. In DNA form, the CDR3 reads TGTGCCAGCAGCCCCTCCGGACAAAGAGCCTACGAGCAGTACTTC.